Shown below are 23 T cell receptor beta chains from a single sample sequenced in a study of Ad26.COV2.S vaccination and SARS-CoV-2 variants. As to treatment: about 20 received Ad26.COV2.S at low or high dose, single or two shots; 5 received placebo; per-sample allocation not given. The samples date from day 63 after the first vaccine or placebo injection. Here immunoSEQ multiplex PCR was the method, and the copy in TCRdb shows in-frame clones only, minus some. This sample has about 680,000 clones; roughly 90% occur once, and the top ten carry about 1.5%. The sample was peripheral blood, taken in a trial of Ad26.COV2.S vaccine versus placebo. Receptors originate from a person aged 18-60 years who received the Ad26.COV2.S COVID-19 vaccine or a placebo.

A note on this clone: The same CDR3 also results from other DNA sequences found in this sample. V gene TRBV18 combines with J gene TRBJ2-5, with TRBD1 matching 8 bases. Germline trimming cut 0 bases from V and 5 bases from J; bases unmatched to any gene: 5. CDR1 is KGHSH, CDR2 LQKENI, per germline. The CDR3 covers 15 residues. The CDR3 bases are TGTGCCAGCTCACCACCGGCAGGGGGCAGGGAGACCCAGTACTTC. This gives the protein CASSPPAGGRETQYF.

The rearrangement uses TRBV6-5 and TRBJ2-7; D possibly corresponds to TRBD1 (6 bases). The CDR3 length is 13 residues. The V end lost 6 bases, the J end lost 4 bases, and 13 bases lay between the germline ends. Per the germline V gene, CDR1 is MNHEY and CDR2 is SVGAGI. CDR3 sequence: CASSPYQGYEQYF. CDR3 coding DNA: TGTGCCAGCAGCCCGTATCAGGGGTACGAGCAGTACTTC.

This clone was seen just once. The CDR3 loop reads CASSCGQKISPLHF. DNA of the CDR3: TGTGCCAGCAGCTGCGGACAGAAAATTTCACCCCTCCACTTT. The chain is built from TRBV12-1 and TRBJ1-6; whether TRBD1, the table's D call, matches the DNA was not checked. TRBV12-1 is termed a pseudogene. The CDR3 is made up of 14 amino acids.

This chain joins TRBV10-3 and TRBJ2-7; 9 bases are shared with TRBD2. CDR1 is ENHRY and CDR2 is SYGVKD in the germline V gene. The CDR3 has 14 amino acids. Trimming took 3 bases from V and 3 from J; bases not matched to a gene: 3. The CDR3 is CAISDRAGGYEQYF. The CDR3 bases are TGTGCCATCAGTGATCGAGCGGGAGGCTACGAGCAGTACTTC.

Regarding this clone: Other DNA sequences in the sample encode the same CDR3. The chain joins TRBV19 to TRBJ1-1, with D possibly TRBD1 on 5 matching bases. This CDR3 comprises 13 residues. The germline V gene has CDR1 LNHDA and CDR2 SQIVND (reference sequence). Trimming cost V 4 bases and J 1 base, with 7 bases left between them. The DNA of the CDR3 is TGTGCCAGTAGTACAACAGGGAACACTGAAGCTTTCTTT. Its protein product is CASSTTGNTEAFF.

This chain connects TRBV5-6 to TRBJ2-2; 9 bases are a match to TRBD2. In germline, CDR1 is SGHDT, CDR2 YYEEEE. There are 16 residues in the CDR3. V lost 0 bases, J lost 3 bases, and 3 bases stayed unmatched. This chain's CDR3 is CASSLGLAGYTGELFF. Here the CDR3 DNA reads TGTGCCAGCAGCTTGGGCCTAGCGGGGTACACCGGGGAGCTGTTTTTT. Using reference TRBV5-6 and TRBJ2-2 for the parts outside the CDR3, the full variable domain is DAGVTQSPTHLIKTRGQQVTLRCSPKSGHDTVSWYQQALGQGPQFIFQYYEEEERQRGNFPDRFSGHQFPNYSSELNVNALLLGDSALYLCASSLGLAGYTGELFFGEGSRLTVL.

This rearrangement joins TRBV6-6 to TRBJ2-2; D gene unclear. Germline lookup yields CDR1 MNHNY and CDR2 SVGAGI (reference sequence). Trimming left V 4 bases short and J 1 base short, with 10 bases between. The CDR3 contains 15 residues. CDR3 region: CASSSLGRNTGELFF. For the CDR3, the DNA is TGTGCCAGCAGTTCCCTTGGACGGAACACCGGGGAGCTGTTTTTT.

The J gene is TRBJ2-1, the V gene TRBV5-1, with a weak D call TRBD1 (6 bases). The germline CDR1 and CDR2 sequences are SGHRS and YFSETQ. V was cut by 0 bases and J by 4 bases, with 14 bases left in between. The CDR3 has 16 residues. The chain's CDR3 is CASSLATRGPYNEQFF. In nucleotides, the CDR3 is TGCGCCAGCAGCTTGGCCACCAGGGGTCCATACAATGAGCAGTTCTTC. Based on the CDR3 plus reference TRBV5-1 and TRBJ2-1, the full variable domain is KAGVTQTPRYLIKTRGQQVTLSCSPISGHRSVSWYQQTPGQGLQFLFEYFSETQRNKGNFPGRFSGRQFSNSRSEMNVSTLELGDSALYLCASSLATRGPYNEQFFGPGTRLTVL.

The chain recombines TRBV6-5 with TRBJ1-2; 11 nucleotides match TRBD1. Looked up from germline, CDR1 is MNHEY and CDR2 is SVGAGI. The CDR3 is 13 amino acids. With V trimmed by 6 bases and J by 6 bases, 3 bases remained unmatched. In DNA, the CDR3 is TGTGCCAGCAGAAGGACAGGGGGCAATGGCTACACCTTC. This translates into CASRRTGGNGYTF.

The chain is built from TRBV3-1 (or the pseudogene TRBV3-2) and TRBJ2-2, with TRBD2 matching over 14 bases. V lost 2 bases, J lost 6 bases, and 8 bases stayed unmatched. There are 18 residues in the CDR3. Germline CDR1 is LGHDT and CDR2 is YNNKEL (reference sequence). CDR3 sequence reads: CASSQSSLTSGRAGELFF. In DNA form, the CDR3 reads TGTGCCAGCAGCCAATCAAGCCTGACTAGCGGGAGGGCCGGGGAGCTGTTTTTT.

The rearrangement joins TRBV27 to TRBJ1-1, with D hard to call. In germline, CDR1 is MNHEY, CDR2 SMNVEV (reference sequence). V lost 3 bases and J lost 0, with 11 bases in between. The length of the CDR3 is 15 residues. The DNA for the CDR3 is TGTGCCAGCAGTTTCATACAGACCATGAACACTGAAGCTTTCTTT. It yields the protein CASSFIQTMNTEAFF.

J is TRBJ2-7 and V is TRBV5-1; TRBD1 matches 7 bases. CDR3 length equals 14 residues. Germline V gene lookup returns CDR1 SGHRS and CDR2 YFSETQ. The junction had 3 bases not matched to a gene; V was cut back by 0 bases and J by 3 bases. This chain's CDR3 is CASSLGRGYYEQYF. Written as DNA, the CDR3 is TGCGCCAGCAGCTTGGGCAGGGGGTACTACGAGCAGTACTTC.

The genes are TRBV6-5 and TRBJ2-3, with 8 bases identical to TRBD2. Trimming cost V 8 bases and J 9 bases; bases outside gene matches: 10. Germline values: CDR1 MNHEY, CDR2 SVGAGI. This CDR3 comprises 13 residues. CDR3 DNA: TGTGCCAGCTGGCTAGCGGGCCTTGGGACGCAGTATTTT. It encodes CASWLAGLGTQYF.

The chain combines TRBV7-2 with TRBJ1-2; 9 bases are a match to TRBD1. This CDR3 has 14 residues. Germline-derived CDR1 and CDR2 are SGHTA and FQGNSA. The V segment lost 5 bases and the J segment 8 bases; nucleotides outside the gene matches: 9. The CDR3 sequence is CASSPQGADRGYTF. The CDR3 nucleotides read TGTGCCAGCAGCCCACAGGGGGCGGACAGGGGCTACACCTTC.

V and J are TRBV18 and TRBJ2-1, with D possibly TRBD1 on 6 matching bases. The CDR3 spans 14 residues. The germline CDR1 and CDR2 sequences are KGHSH and LQKENI. Between the trimmed V and J ends, which lost 2 bases and 5 bases, there was a span of 10 bases. CDR3 protein: CASSPIWTDNEQFF. The CDR3 nucleotides are TGTGCCAGCTCACCAATCTGGACAGACAATGAGCAGTTCTTC.

This sequence joins TRBV5-1 and TRBJ1-2; no reliable D call. The V and J ends lost 4 bases and 4 bases respectively, with 11 bases between them. There are 13 residues in the CDR3. Germline V lookup: CDR1 SGHRS, CDR2 YFSETQ. The CDR3: CASSPHLVYGYTF. Here the CDR3 DNA reads TGCGCCAGCAGCCCCCACCTTGTCTATGGCTACACCTTC.

V gene TRBV11-2 combines with J gene TRBJ1-3, with 7 positions matching TRBD1. The CDR3 has 15 residues. The V gene end was trimmed by 4 bases and the J gene end by 2 bases; junction bases not matched to a gene: 5. CDR1 and CDR2 (germline): SGHAT, FQNNGV. The DNA of the CDR3 is TGTGCCAGCAGCTCGACAGGGAATACTGGAAACACCATATATTTT. Its translation is CASSSTGNTGNTIYF.

The chain's CDR3 is CASSPRQGAVNGYTF. CDR3 in DNA: TGTGCCAGCTCACCCAGGCAGGGGGCTGTCAATGGCTACACCTTC. This chain uses TRBV18 with TRBJ1-2; 8 bases align to TRBD1. Germline V gene sequence: CDR1 KGHSH, CDR2 LQKENI. The CDR3 sequence is 15 residues long. V was pared by 3 bases and J by 6 bases, with 9 bases of the junction left unmatched.

The chain combines TRBV11-2 with TRBJ2-1, with 11 bases matching TRBD2. V was pared by 0 bases and J by 1 base, with 5 bases of the junction left unmatched. The CDR3 spans 18 residues. Germline V CDR1 and CDR2: SGHAT, FQNNGV. The CDR3 reads CASSLDETSGGSYNEQFF. CDR3 DNA sequence: TGTGCCAGCAGCTTAGATGAAACTAGCGGGGGATCCTACAATGAGCAGTTCTTC.

V and J are TRBV5-1 and TRBJ2-1; 7 nucleotides match TRBD2. This CDR3 has 16 amino acids. Unmatched junction bases numbered 8, after V lost 0 bases and J lost 5 bases. The germline CDR1 and CDR2 sequences are SGHRS and YFSETQ. The CDR3 sequence is CASSLAWGGGNNEQFF. DNA of the CDR3: TGCGCCAGCAGCTTGGCCTGGGGGGGAGGTAACAATGAGCAGTTCTTC. The full variable domain, in which reference TRBV5-1 and TRBJ2-1 provide the parts outside the CDR3, is KAGVTQTPRYLIKTRGQQVTLSCSPISGHRSVSWYQQTPGQGLQFLFEYFSETQRNKGNFPGRFSGRQFSNSRSEMNVSTLELGDSALYLCASSLAWGGGNNEQFFGPGTRLTVL.

The chain employs TRBV7-6 and TRBJ2-1, with D unresolved. This CDR3 is 11 amino acids long. The germline V and J ends were trimmed by 8 bases and 6 bases, with 8 bases remaining between them. CDR1 and CDR2 from the germline V gene are SGHVS and FNYEAQ. The CDR3 loop is CASGRSNEQFF. The CDR3 bases are TGTGCCAGCGGGCGGTCCAATGAGCAGTTCTTC.

This chain links TRBV6-6 with TRBJ2-7, with 10 bases fitting TRBD2. Germline-derived CDR1 and CDR2 are MNHNY and SVGAGI (reference sequence). The CDR3 is made up of 14 amino acids. The trim removed 5 bases at V and 0 bases at J, leaving 1 base unmatched. The CDR3 DNA reads as TGTGCCAGCAGTGGGACTAGCGTCTCCTACGAGCAGTACTTC. The encoded protein is CASSGTSVSYEQYF.

The chain combines TRBV27 with TRBJ2-7; no definite D call. The CDR3 runs to 18 residues. V lost 0 bases and J 3 bases, leaving 21 bases between the germline ends. Germline V gives CDR1 MNHEY, CDR2 SMNVEV (reference sequence). Written as DNA, the CDR3 is TGTGCCAGCAGTTTATCCGGCTTAGGAGTCGGTGAGCACTACGAGCAGTACTTC. Amino acid sequence: CASSLSGLGVGEHYEQYF.